This T cell receptor beta chain stems from a study of identifying expanded T cells in peripheral blood. The study's findings and limits: Across healthy donors, higher total template counts meant significantly greater roughly 2-week count variance.

Germline assignment: CDR1 SEHNR and CDR2 FQNEAQ (reference sequence). The CDR3 covers 18 residues. The ends lost 3 bases at V and 1 base at J; junction bases unmatched: 12. In the case of this clone: The target antigen is unknown.

Assay used: immunoSEQ multiplex PCR; TCRdb lists only in-frame clones, some missing. The top ten clones hold 17% of a sample with about 97,000 clones, around 88% of them seen once. The material sequenced was blood. This chain links TRBV7-9 with TRBJ1-2; TRBD1 matches 9 bases. This receptor was identified in a person aged 18 to 70 in good health. CDR3: CASSFDRGTDLGNYGYTF. The CDR3 DNA sequence: TGTGCCAGCAGCTTCGACAGGGGGACGGATTTGGGTAACTATGGCTACACCTTC.